This TCR beta chain was retrieved from a study of CD8 T cells in Susac syndrome. With random hexamers, reverse transcription was performed on roughly 0.45 to 1 ug of RNA. Coverage of TCR beta CDR3 amplification by immunoSEQ multiplex PCR extended to 54 Vbeta and 13 Jbeta. TCRdb reanalysed the immunoSEQ multiplex PCR reads using MiXCR and keeps one entry per CDR3 protein. The sample lists around 90,000 distinct CDR3 sequences, roughly 95% occurring once. Germline CDR1 SGHTA, CDR2 FQGTGA. V lost 5 bases to trimming and J lost 0 bases, with 13 bases between them. The CDR3 contains 15 residues. The sequenced sample consisted of CD8+ T cells from PBMCs. The source of this sequence is a human donor with Susac syndrome. The chain couples TRBV7-3 to TRBJ2-5, with D maybe TRBD1 (6 bases). Here the CDR3 reads CASSRGGGNQETQYF. CDR3 DNA sequence: TGTGCCAGCAGCCGAGGGGGTGGGAACCAAGAGACCCAGTACTTC.